The 26 T cell receptor beta chains given below trace back to one sample, sequenced in a study of T cells after yellow fever vaccination. TCRdb re-called the 5' RACE reads with MiXCR, one entry per CDR3 protein. The sample holds roughly 500,000 distinct CDR3 sequences, roughly a fifth seen once. This specimen consisted of PBMCs, obtained 15 days after the yellow fever booster vaccination. The receptor set was obtained from a man aged 25 to 45 who received the YFV17D yellow fever vaccine.

CDR3 sequence: CASSHGTGTDTQYF. CDR3 sequence (DNA): TGCGCCAGCAGCCATGGGACAGGGACAGATACGCAGTATTTT. This sequence joins TRBV5-1 and TRBJ2-3, with TRBD1 matching over 9 bases. CDR3 length: 14 residues. CDR1 is SGHRS and CDR2 is YFSETQ in the germline V gene. J lost 3 bases, V lost 4 bases, and 3 bases had no gene match.

This clonotype was recorded a few times. This chain joins TRBV18 and TRBJ2-7; 11 bases match TRBD1. The CDR3 sequence is 16 residues long. CDR1 is KGHSH, CDR2 LQKENI, per germline. J gave up 5 bases and V 4 bases, and 10 bases lay outside the gene matches. The CDR3 here is CASSLRDRGSLDEQYF. DNA of the CDR3: TGTGCCAGCTCACTCCGGGACAGGGGGTCGTTAGACGAGCAGTACTTC.

The CDR3 DNA sequence: TGTGCCACGAGAAACTCGGGAGAGGGCACCGGGGAGCTGTTTTTT. Translating gives CATRNSGEGTGELFF. This chain links TRBV24-1 with TRBJ2-2, with D maybe TRBD2 (6 bases). The CDR3 has 15 residues. CDR1 is KGHDR, CDR2 SFDVKD, per germline. V shed 10 bases and J shed 4 bases, with 18 bases lying between them.

This clonotype was counted a few times. The V gene is TRBV20-1, the J gene TRBJ2-2; 7 bases align to TRBD2. The CDR3 has 15 residues. The ends lost 6 bases at V and 5 bases at J; junction bases unmatched: 12. Germline CDR1 is DFQATT and CDR2 is SNEGSKA (reference sequence). CDR3 sequence reads: CSAPGSPGGTGELFF. The CDR3 region has the DNA TGCAGTGCCCCCGGGAGCCCCGGGGGGACCGGGGAGCTGTTTTTT.

CDR3 coding DNA: TGTGCCAGCAGTGGACTCTTCCAAGAGACCCAGTACTTC. Its translation: CASSGLFQETQYF. This chain links TRBV12-3 or TRBV12-4 with TRBJ2-5; a weak D match, TRBD2 (5 bases). This CDR3 is built from 13 residues. V was cut by 5 bases and J by 1 base, with 8 bases left in between.

This clonotype was seen at least ten times. The rearrangement uses TRBV15 and TRBJ2-7; no clear D gene. This CDR3 has 13 residues. From germline, CDR1 is LNHNV and CDR2 YYDKDF (reference sequence). V shed 5 bases and J shed 2 bases, with 10 bases lying between them. As DNA, the CDR3 is TGTGCCACCAGCGGAACGGTAGCCTACGAGCAGTACTTC. Its protein is CATSGTVAYEQYF.

This clonotype appeared many times. The chain links TRBV5-1 to TRBJ1-1; D not certain. CDR3 length: 15 amino acids. CDR1 is SGHRS and CDR2 is YFSETQ in the germline V gene. V lost 4 bases and J lost 3, with 16 bases in between. The CDR3 here is CASSPSFGGYTEAFF. The DNA of the CDR3 is TGCGCCAGCAGCCCAAGTTTCGGAGGATACACTGAAGCTTTCTTT.

V gene TRBV30 combines with J gene TRBJ2-1; 9 nucleotides align to TRBD2. Germline CDR1 and CDR2: GTSNPN and SVGIG (reference sequence). CDR3 length: 14 amino acids. Losses at the gene ends were 4 bases for V and 7 bases for J; bases not matched to a gene: 8. CDR3 bases: TGTGCCTGGAATAGCGGGAGAGGCTTTAATGAGCAGTTCTTC. It yields the protein CAWNSGRGFNEQFF.

The chain is built from TRBV20-1 and TRBJ2-7; D possibly matches TRBD1 or TRBD2 (5 bases each). Germline-derived CDR1 and CDR2 are DFQATT and SNEGSKA (reference sequence). Trimming left V 6 bases short and J 4 bases short, with 13 bases between. The CDR3 has 12 amino acids. CDR3 residues: CSAPGPLYEQYF. CDR3 sequence (DNA): TGCAGTGCCCCGGGACCGCTGTACGAGCAGTACTTC.

This clonotype was counted a few times. This sequence joins TRBV15 and TRBJ2-2, with D possibly being TRBD1 (6 bases). Germline CDR1 reads LNHNV; CDR2 reads YYDKDF (reference sequence). V lost 6 bases and J lost 6, with 11 bases in between. The CDR3 loop spans 13 amino acids. CDR3 sequence (DNA): TGTGCCACCAGTACCGAGGGGGCCGGGGAGCTGTTTTTT. Protein: CATSTEGAGELFF.

This clonotype was observed a handful of times. The rearrangement joins TRBV29-1 to TRBJ1-2, with 9 positions matching TRBD1. The germline CDR1 and CDR2 sequences are SQVTM and ANQGSEA. Unmatched junction bases numbered 7, after V lost 7 bases and J lost 7 bases. This CDR3 contains 12 residues. CDR3: CSAGRDRAGYTF. CDR3 nucleotides: TGCAGCGCCGGCCGGGACAGGGCTGGCTACACCTTC.

The chain recombines TRBV14 with TRBJ1-2; no reliable D call. This CDR3 region has 15 residues. Germline V gene sequence: CDR1 SGHDN, CDR2 FVKESK. Trimming removed 3 bases from V and 8 bases from J, with 19 bases in between. The CDR3 here is CASSQALRALTGYTF. The CDR3 DNA sequence: TGTGCCAGCAGCCAGGCACTCCGGGCCCTTACGGGCTACACCTTC. Using reference TRBV14 and TRBJ1-2 for the parts outside the CDR3, the full variable domain is EAGVTQFPSHSVIEKGQTVTLRCDPISGHDNLYWYRRVMGKEIKFLLHFVKESKQDESGMPNNRFLAERTGGTYSTLKVQPAELEDSGVYFCASSQALRALTGYTFGSGTRLTVV.

This sequence joins TRBV29-1 and TRBJ2-1, with D unresolved. Germline V gene data show CDR1 as SQVTM and CDR2 as ANQGSEA. CDR3 length: 11 amino acids. V gave up 4 bases and J gave up 7 bases, with 8 bases separating them. CDR3: CSVAPANEQFF. CDR3 nucleotide sequence: TGCAGCGTTGCCCCGGCGAATGAGCAGTTCTTC.

There are a few counts of this clonotype. The CDR3 loop is CASSPLGPGEQFF. The CDR3, as DNA: TGTGCCAGCAGCCCGTTGGGCCCGGGTGAGCAGTTCTTC. V is TRBV6-6 and J is TRBJ2-1; unclear D gene. V lost 6 bases, J lost 9 bases, and 15 bases lay in between. Germline CDR1 reads MNHNY; CDR2 reads SVGAGI (reference sequence). This CDR3 contains 13 residues.

This clonotype was seen only a few times. The chain employs TRBV5-1 and TRBJ2-3; D is ambiguous. The germline V gene encodes CDR1 SGHRS and CDR2 YFSETQ. V lost 4 bases and J lost 1, with 7 bases in between. CDR3 length equals 13 residues. The CDR3, as DNA: TGCGCCAGCAGCCGAGATCGCACAGATACGCAGTATTTT. Its protein product is CASSRDRTDTQYF.

The chain recombines TRBV27 with TRBJ1-5; 7 bases map to TRBD1. Germline V gene data show CDR1 as MNHEY and CDR2 as SMNVEV (reference sequence). The J segment lost 9 bases and the V segment lost 0 bases, leaving 14 bases of the junction unmatched. CDR3 length: 17 amino acids. The CDR3 DNA reads as TGTGCCAGCAGTTTATCTCAGGGGGAGGGGCTTAGCCTGCCCCAGCATTTT. Amino acid sequence: CASSLSQGEGLSLPQHF.

This clonotype was detected only a few times. This CDR3 reads CASSSGGPGTNTQYF. The DNA for the CDR3 is TGCGCCAGCAGCTCGGGTGGGCCTGGAACAAATACGCAGTATTTT. The chain recombines TRBV5-1 with TRBJ2-3; D gene ambiguous. Trimming cost V 3 bases and J 7 bases, with 18 bases left between them. This CDR3 is 15 amino acids long. Germline CDR1 is SGHRS and CDR2 is YFSETQ. Based on the CDR3 plus reference TRBV5-1 and TRBJ2-3, the full variable domain is KAGVTQTPRYLIKTRGQQVTLSCSPISGHRSVSWYQQTPGQGLQFLFEYFSETQRNKGNFPGRFSGRQFSNSRSEMNVSTLELGDSALYLCASSSGGPGTNTQYFGPGTRLTVL.

The sample holds a few counts of this clonotype. The J gene is TRBJ2-7, the V gene TRBV10-3; 10 nucleotides match TRBD2. This CDR3 has 14 amino acids. The trim removed 11 bases at V and 2 bases at J, leaving 9 bases unmatched. Germline assignment: CDR1 ENHRY and CDR2 SYGVKD. CDR3 residues: CASQRTSGTYEQYF. The CDR3 DNA is TGTGCCTCGCAAAGGACTAGCGGAACCTACGAGCAGTACTTC.

This clonotype was detected a few times. The chain has TRBV20-1 and TRBJ1-6, with a tentative D call TRBD1 (5 bases). CDR1 is DFQATT, CDR2 SNEGSKA, per germline (reference sequence). V lost 1 base to trimming and J lost 3 bases, with 10 bases between them. The CDR3 totals 15 residues. Written as DNA, the CDR3 is TGCAGTGCTAGAGCAAAGGGGAACTATAATTCACCCCTCCACTTT. Its translation: CSARAKGNYNSPLHF.

This clonotype was observed a few times. The chain carries TRBV10-1 and TRBJ2-3; a possible D gene is TRBD2 (5 bases). The CDR3 consists of 15 residues. Trimming took off 5 bases at V and 4 bases at J, with 16 bases between the two ends. CDR1 and CDR2 from the germline V gene are WNHNN and SYGVQD (reference sequence). The CDR3 spells CASSRPVRGSDTQYF. The CDR3 region has the DNA TGCGCCAGCAGTAGGCCGGTAAGAGGGTCAGATACGCAGTATTTT.

The chain carries TRBV7-6 and TRBJ2-5, with TRBD1 identical over 7 bases. CDR1 and CDR2 (germline): SGHVS, FNYEAQ. The CDR3 loop spans 14 amino acids. J was trimmed by 9 bases and V by 4 bases; bases with no gene match: 11. CDR3 sequence: CASSSPGQPGAQYF. Written as DNA, the CDR3 is TGTGCCAGCAGCTCGCCGGGACAGCCAGGGGCCCAGTACTTC.

The chain combines TRBV20-1 with TRBJ2-3; D is possibly TRBD1 (5 bases). This CDR3 is built from 14 residues. Trimming took 5 bases from V and 3 from J, leaving 15 bases between them. CDR1 and CDR2 (germline): DFQATT, SNEGSKA (reference sequence). For the CDR3, the DNA is TGCAGTGCTCAAGGGGCCGATCCTACAGATACGCAGTATTTT. Translation: CSAQGADPTDTQYF.

The genes are TRBV4-1 and TRBJ2-7; a weak D match, TRBD1 (5 bases). This CDR3 region has 18 residues. V gave up 0 bases and J gave up 3 bases, with 21 bases separating them. Germline lookup yields CDR1 MGHRA and CDR2 YSYEKL. CDR3 protein: CASSQDSGLVAGIYEQYF. Here the CDR3 DNA reads TGCGCCAGCAGCCAAGATTCAGGATTAGTAGCAGGGATCTACGAGCAGTACTTC.

The chain employs TRBV6-2 or TRBV6-3 and TRBJ2-7; 8 nucleotides match TRBD2. The CDR3 spans 18 residues. Germline CDR1 is MNHEY and CDR2 is SVGEGT. The ends lost 6 bases at V and 2 bases at J; junction bases unmatched: 18. CDR3 in DNA: TGTGCCAGCAGGACTCCTTCCAGATTAGCGGGAAGTACCTACGAGCAGTACTTC. It encodes CASRTPSRLAGSTYEQYF.

In its sample, this clonotype was seen a few times. The chain recombines TRBV18 with TRBJ1-1; D ambiguous. The V and J ends lost 3 bases and 1 base respectively, with 9 bases between them. The CDR3 is made up of 14 amino acids. The V gene's germline CDR1 is KGHSH and CDR2 LQKENI. The DNA of the CDR3 is TGTGCCAGCTCACCCGAGGTTCCGAACACTGAAGCTTTCTTT. Protein: CASSPEVPNTEAFF.

A few counts support this clonotype. The CDR3 here is CASSNTPYEQYF. DNA of the CDR3: TGTGCCAGTAGTAACACGCCTTACGAGCAGTACTTC. The chain uses TRBV19 and TRBJ2-7; D gene ambiguous. Germline V gene sequence: CDR1 LNHDA, CDR2 SQIVND (reference sequence). Deletions cut 4 bases from V and 4 bases from J, with 8 bases between. The length of the CDR3 is 12 residues.